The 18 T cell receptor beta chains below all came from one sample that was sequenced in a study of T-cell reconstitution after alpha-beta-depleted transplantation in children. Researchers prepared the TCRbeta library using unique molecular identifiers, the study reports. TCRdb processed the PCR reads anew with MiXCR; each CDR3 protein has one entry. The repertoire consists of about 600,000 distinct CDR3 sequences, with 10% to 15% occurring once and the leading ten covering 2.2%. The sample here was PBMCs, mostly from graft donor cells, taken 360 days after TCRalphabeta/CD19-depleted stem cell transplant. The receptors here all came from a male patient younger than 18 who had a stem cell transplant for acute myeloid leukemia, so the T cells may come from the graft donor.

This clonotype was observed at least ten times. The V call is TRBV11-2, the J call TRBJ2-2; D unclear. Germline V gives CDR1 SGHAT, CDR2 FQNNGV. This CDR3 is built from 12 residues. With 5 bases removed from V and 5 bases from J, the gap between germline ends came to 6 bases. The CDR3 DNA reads TGTGCCAGCAGCCACCTTACCGGGGAGCTGTTTTTT. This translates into CASSHLTGELFF.

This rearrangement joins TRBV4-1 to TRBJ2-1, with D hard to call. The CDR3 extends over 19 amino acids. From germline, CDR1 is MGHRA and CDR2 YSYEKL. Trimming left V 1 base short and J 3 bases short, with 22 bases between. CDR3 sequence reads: CASSQVWYDDASLYNEQFF. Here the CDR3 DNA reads TGCGCCAGCAGCCAAGTATGGTATGACGACGCGTCCCTCTACAATGAGCAGTTCTTC.

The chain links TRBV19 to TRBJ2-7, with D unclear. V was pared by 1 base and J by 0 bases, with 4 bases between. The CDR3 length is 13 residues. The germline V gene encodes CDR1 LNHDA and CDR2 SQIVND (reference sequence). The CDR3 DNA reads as TGTGCCAGTAGTATAGGAGACTCCTACGAGCAGTACTTC. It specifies CASSIGDSYEQYF. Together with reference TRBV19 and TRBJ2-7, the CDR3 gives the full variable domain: DGGITQSPKYLFRKEGQNVTLSCEQNLNHDAMYWYRQDPGQGLRLIYYSQIVNDFQKGDIAEGYSVSREKKESFPLTVTSAQKNPTAFYLCASSIGDSYEQYFGPGTRLTVT.

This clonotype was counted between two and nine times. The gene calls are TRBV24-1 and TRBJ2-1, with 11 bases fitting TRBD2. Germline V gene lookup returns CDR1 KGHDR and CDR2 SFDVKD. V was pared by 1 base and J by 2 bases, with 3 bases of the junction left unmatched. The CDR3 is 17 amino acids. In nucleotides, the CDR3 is TGTGCCACCAGTGATTTAGCGACTAGCGGGGCCTACAATGAGCAGTTCTTC. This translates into CATSDLATSGAYNEQFF.

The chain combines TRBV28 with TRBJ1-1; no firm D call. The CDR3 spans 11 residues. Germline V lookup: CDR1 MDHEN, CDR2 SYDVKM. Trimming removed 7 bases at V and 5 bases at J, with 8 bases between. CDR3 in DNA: TGTGCCAGCACCTTAGGGACTGAAGCTTTCTTT. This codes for CASTLGTEAFF.

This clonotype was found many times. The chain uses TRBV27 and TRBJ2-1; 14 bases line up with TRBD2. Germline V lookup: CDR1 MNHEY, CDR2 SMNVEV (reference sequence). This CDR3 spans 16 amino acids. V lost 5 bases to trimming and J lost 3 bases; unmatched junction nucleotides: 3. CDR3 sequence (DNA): TGTGCCAGCAGTCCAGGGACTAGCGGGAGCTACAATGAGCAGTTCTTC. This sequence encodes CASSPGTSGSYNEQFF.

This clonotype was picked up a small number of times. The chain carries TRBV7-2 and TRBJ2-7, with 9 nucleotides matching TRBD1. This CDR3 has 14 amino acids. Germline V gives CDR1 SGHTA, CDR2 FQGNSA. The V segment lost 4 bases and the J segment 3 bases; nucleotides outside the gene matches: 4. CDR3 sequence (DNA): TGTGCCAGCAGCTCCTACAGGGGGCTCTACGAGCAGTACTTC. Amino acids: CASSSYRGLYEQYF.

This CDR3 reads CASSFLASGRSETQYF. The CDR3 bases are TGTGCCAGCAGCTTTCTCGCTAGCGGGAGATCAGAGACCCAGTACTTC. This chain links TRBV7-6 with TRBJ2-5; 10 bases align to TRBD2. CDR3 length equals 16 residues. Trimming took 3 bases from V and 4 from J; bases not matched to a gene: 8. Germline CDR1 is SGHVS and CDR2 is FNYEAQ.

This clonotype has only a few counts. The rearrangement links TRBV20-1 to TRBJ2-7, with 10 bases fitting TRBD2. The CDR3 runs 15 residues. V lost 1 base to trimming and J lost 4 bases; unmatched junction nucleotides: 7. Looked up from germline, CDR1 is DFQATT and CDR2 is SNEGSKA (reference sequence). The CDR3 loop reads CSARATSGIFYEQYF. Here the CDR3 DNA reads TGCAGTGCTAGAGCTACTAGCGGGATTTTTTACGAGCAGTACTTC.

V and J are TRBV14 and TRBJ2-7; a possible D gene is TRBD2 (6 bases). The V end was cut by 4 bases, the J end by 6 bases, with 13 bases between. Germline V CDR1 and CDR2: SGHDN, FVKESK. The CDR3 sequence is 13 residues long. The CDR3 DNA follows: TGTGCCAGCAGCCGGGAGGTACTATTCGAGCAGTACTTC. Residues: CASSREVLFEQYF.

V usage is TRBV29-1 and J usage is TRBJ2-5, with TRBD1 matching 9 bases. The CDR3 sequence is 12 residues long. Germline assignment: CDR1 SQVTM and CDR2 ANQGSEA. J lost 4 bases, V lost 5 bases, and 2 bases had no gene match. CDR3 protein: CSVNRGPETQYF. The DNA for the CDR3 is TGCAGCGTTAACAGGGGGCCAGAGACCCAGTACTTC. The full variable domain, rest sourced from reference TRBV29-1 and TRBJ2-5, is SAVISQKPSRDICQRGTSLTIQCQVDSQVTMMFWYRQQPGQSLTLIATANQGSEATYESGFVIDKFPISRPNLTFSTLTVSNMSPEDSSIYLCSVNRGPETQYFGPGTRLLVL.

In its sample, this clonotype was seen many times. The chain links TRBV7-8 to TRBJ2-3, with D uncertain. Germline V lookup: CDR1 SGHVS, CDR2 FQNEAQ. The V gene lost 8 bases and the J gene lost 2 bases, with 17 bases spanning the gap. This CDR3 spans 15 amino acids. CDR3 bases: TGTGCCAGCTCGAAGACGGAGTTACTCACAGATACGCAGTATTTT. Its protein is CASSKTELLTDTQYF. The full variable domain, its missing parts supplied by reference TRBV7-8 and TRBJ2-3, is GAGVSQSPRYKVAKRGQDVALRCDPISGHVSLFWYQQALGQGPEFLTYFQNEAQLDKSGLPSDRFFAERPEGSVSTLKIQRTQQEDSAVYLCASSKTELLTDTQYFGPGTRLTVL.

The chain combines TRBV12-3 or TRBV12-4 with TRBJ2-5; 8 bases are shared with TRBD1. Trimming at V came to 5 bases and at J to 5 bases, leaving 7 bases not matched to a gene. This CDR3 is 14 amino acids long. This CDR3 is CASSRTGLGETQYF. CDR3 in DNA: TGTGCCAGCAGTCGGACAGGGCTGGGGGAGACCCAGTACTTC.

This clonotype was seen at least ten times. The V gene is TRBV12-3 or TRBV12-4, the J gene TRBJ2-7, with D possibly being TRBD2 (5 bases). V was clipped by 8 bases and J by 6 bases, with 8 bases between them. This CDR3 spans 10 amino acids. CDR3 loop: CASGTSEQYF. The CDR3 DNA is TGTGCCAGCGGCACTAGCGAGCAGTACTTC.

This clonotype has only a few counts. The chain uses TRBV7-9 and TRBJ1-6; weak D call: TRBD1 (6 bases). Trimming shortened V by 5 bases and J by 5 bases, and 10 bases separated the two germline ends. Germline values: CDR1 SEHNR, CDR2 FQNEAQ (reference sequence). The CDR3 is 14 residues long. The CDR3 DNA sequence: TGTGCCAGCAGCCCCTGGACAGATAATTCACCCCTCCACTTT. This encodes CASSPWTDNSPLHF.

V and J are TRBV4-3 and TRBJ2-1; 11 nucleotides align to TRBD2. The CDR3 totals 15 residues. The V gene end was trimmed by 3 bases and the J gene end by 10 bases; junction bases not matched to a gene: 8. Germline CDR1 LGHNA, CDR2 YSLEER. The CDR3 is CASSHTSGSFDEQFF. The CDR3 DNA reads TGCGCCAGCAGCCATACTAGCGGGAGCTTCGACGAGCAGTTCTTC.

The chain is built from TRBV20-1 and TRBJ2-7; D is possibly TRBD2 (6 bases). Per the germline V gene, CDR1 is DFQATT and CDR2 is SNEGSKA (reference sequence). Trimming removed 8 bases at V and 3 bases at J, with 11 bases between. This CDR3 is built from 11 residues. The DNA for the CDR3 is TGCAGTCCATGGGAGGTCTACGAGCAGTACTTC. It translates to CSPWEVYEQYF.

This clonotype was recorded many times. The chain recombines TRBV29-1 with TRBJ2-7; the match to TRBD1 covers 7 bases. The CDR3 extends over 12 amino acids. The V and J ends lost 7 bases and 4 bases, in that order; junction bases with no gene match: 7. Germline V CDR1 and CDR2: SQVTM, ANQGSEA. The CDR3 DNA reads TGCAGCGCGCAGGGGGTCGATTACGAGCAGTACTTC. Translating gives CSAQGVDYEQYF.